Detailed here is one T cell receptor (beta chain). The entry originates in a study of technical replicates of blood from several donors. Sequencing used immunoSEQ multiplex PCR; TCRdb keeps in-frame clones, though not all of them. The sample gives 67,000 or so clones, 95% to 96% of which show up once; 0.2% to 0.25% is in the top ten. Trimming at V came to 1 base and at J to 4 bases, leaving 18 bases not matched to a gene. Germline V lookup: CDR1 MDHEN, CDR2 SYDVKM. The CDR3 loop spans 19 amino acids. The chain is built from TRBV28 and TRBJ1-2, with 7 bases fitting TRBD1. Sequences were obtained from T cells isolated from PBMCs. This TCR was sampled from a human donor in good health. The CDR3 is CASSLSGLWGQPKTYGYTF. The CDR3 DNA reads TGTGCCAGCAGTTTATCGGGTCTTTGGGGACAGCCAAAGACCTATGGCTACACCTTC.